The 30 T cell receptor beta chains presented below share a single source sample, sequenced in a study of Tregs in tolerant kidney transplant recipients. The method was immunoSEQ multiplex PCR; TCRdb's version includes in-frame clones alone and lacks a portion of them. The table has 60,000 to 70,000 clones, roughly 92% seen once. This specimen consisted of CD8+ T cells from blood, obtained before the transplant. These receptors all come from a human donor who received a combined kidney and bone marrow transplant.

The rearrangement joins TRBV27 to TRBJ2-2; no reliable D call. Trimming cost V 3 bases and J 7 bases, with 9 bases left between them. Germline CDR1 reads MNHEY; CDR2 reads SMNVEV (reference sequence). This CDR3 contains 13 residues. The DNA for the CDR3 is TGTGCCAGCAGTTTTAGTATCGTCGGGGAGCTGTTTTTT. This gives the protein CASSFSIVGELFF.

J is TRBJ1-1 and V is TRBV27, with 9 nucleotides matching TRBD1. The CDR3 extends over 15 amino acids. Germline V gene sequence: CDR1 MNHEY, CDR2 SMNVEV (reference sequence). Trimming took 5 bases from V and 3 from J; bases not matched to a gene: 7. This CDR3 is CASSTSGQGYTEAFF. The CDR3 DNA follows: TGTGCCAGCAGTACCTCGGGACAGGGCTACACTGAAGCTTTCTTT.

The chain links TRBV2 to TRBJ2-3, with a tentative D call TRBD2 (6 bases). CDR1 and CDR2 (germline): SNHLY, FYNNEI. CDR3 size: 14 residues. Trimming took off 4 bases at V and 3 bases at J, with 11 bases between the two ends. In nucleotides, the CDR3 is TGTGCCAGCAGTGGACTCGCGGGGACAGATACGCAGTATTTT. Protein: CASSGLAGTDTQYF.

Worth noting for this clone: The same CDR3 can be traced to other DNA sequences in this sample. The rearrangement uses TRBV15 and TRBJ2-7, with TRBD2 matching 7 bases. The V and J ends lost 2 bases and 5 bases, in that order; junction bases with no gene match: 9. The CDR3 is made up of 15 amino acids. Germline V gene lookup returns CDR1 LNHNV and CDR2 YYDKDF (reference sequence). As DNA, the CDR3 is TGTGCCACCAGCAGATTGACTAGCAGGTACCACGAGCAGTACTTC. Amino acid sequence: CATSRLTSRYHEQYF.

This rearrangement joins TRBV6-4 to TRBJ2-1, with a weak D call TRBD2 (7 bases). There are 17 residues in the CDR3. The V end was cut by 3 bases, the J end by 1 base, with 16 bases between. Germline-derived CDR1 and CDR2 are MRHNA and SNTAGT. In nucleotides, the CDR3 is TGTGCCAGCAGTGAAGAGGCGGGGGCGTATTCCTACAATGAGCAGTTCTTC. It specifies CASSEEAGAYSYNEQFF.

This chain connects TRBV11-3 to TRBJ2-1, with TRBD2 matching 7 bases. From germline, CDR1 is SGHNT and CDR2 YENEEA. The CDR3 extends over 16 amino acids. Trimming took 7 bases from V and 4 from J; bases not matched to a gene: 13. CDR3 region: CASTSPGAGFYNEQFF. The CDR3 nucleotides read TGTGCCAGCACCTCCCCGGGAGCGGGATTTTACAATGAGCAGTTCTTC.

The table lists this clone with a few counts. The chain has TRBV5-6 and TRBJ2-1, with 8 positions matching TRBD2. Germline CDR1 reads SGHDT; CDR2 reads YYEEEE. The junction had 8 bases not matched to a gene; V was cut back by 7 bases and J by 5 bases. The CDR3 is 14 amino acids. The CDR3 sequence: CASRPGGEHNEQFF. The CDR3 coding sequence is TGTGCCAGCCGCCCGGGAGGGGAGCACAATGAGCAGTTCTTC.

V usage is TRBV6-5 and J usage is TRBJ2-5; possibly TRBD2 for D (5 bases). The germline V gene encodes CDR1 MNHEY and CDR2 SVGAGI. V was cut by 2 bases and J by 5 bases, with 9 bases left in between. This CDR3 region has 13 residues. The DNA for the CDR3 is TGTGCCAGCAGTTACACGGGAAGGGAGACCCAGTACTTC. Translation: CASSYTGRETQYF.

J is TRBJ1-2 and V is TRBV6-6; D uncertain. Between the trimmed V and J ends, which lost 4 bases and 13 bases, there was a span of 16 bases. The CDR3 contains 12 residues. CDR1 is MNHNY, CDR2 SVGAGI, per germline (reference sequence). This CDR3 reads CASSFDSVPGTF. The CDR3 coding sequence is TGTGCCAGCAGTTTTGACTCCGTCCCCGGCACCTTC.

The genes are TRBV27 and TRBJ2-5, with 10 bases aligning to TRBD1. The better agreement between TRBJ2-7 and the DNA end casts doubt on the J call. Germline values: CDR1 MNHEY, CDR2 SMNVEV (reference sequence). The CDR3 is made up of 14 amino acids. The DNA for the CDR3 is TGTGCCAGCAGTTCCTCCGGGACAGGGGTCGAGCAGTACTTC. Residues: CASSSSGTGVEQYF.

This clone was detected a few times. The rearrangement uses TRBV15 and TRBJ1-1; TRBD1 is a possible D gene (5 bases). The CDR3 extends over 15 amino acids. Germline CDR1 reads LNHNV; CDR2 reads YYDKDF (reference sequence). V gave up 1 base and J gave up 3 bases, with 12 bases separating them. CDR3 sequence: CATSRVGGIHTEAFF. CDR3 bases: TGTGCCACCAGCAGAGTGGGGGGTATTCACACTGAAGCTTTCTTT.

This clone showed up just once. The gene calls are TRBV19 and TRBJ1-5, with TRBD1 matching 7 bases. V was pared by 7 bases and J by 0 bases, with 6 bases of the junction left unmatched. The germline gives CDR1 LNHDA, CDR2 SQIVND (reference sequence). CDR3 length: 15 residues. CDR3: CASTAWDSSNQPQHF. CDR3 DNA: TGTGCCAGTACCGCGTGGGACAGTAGCAATCAGCCCCAGCATTTT.

The J gene is TRBJ1-2, the V gene TRBV7-2; tentative D call: TRBD1 (5 bases). The CDR3 contains 12 residues. V lost 4 bases, J lost 2 bases, and 5 bases lay in between. The germline V gene encodes CDR1 SGHTA and CDR2 FQGNSA. The CDR3 protein is CASSSGNYGYTF. In DNA, the CDR3 is TGTGCCAGCAGCTCAGGGAACTATGGCTACACCTTC.

The V gene is TRBV29-1, the J gene TRBJ1-2; D is possibly TRBD1 (6 bases). The ends were cut back, 0 bases at V and 4 bases at J, with 15 bases in the middle. Germline assignment: CDR1 SQVTM and CDR2 ANQGSEA. This CDR3 contains 15 residues. CDR3 in amino acids: CSVEDRTGWVYGYTF. Here the CDR3 DNA reads TGCAGCGTTGAAGATCGCACAGGGTGGGTCTATGGCTACACCTTC. Filled out from reference TRBV29-1 and TRBJ1-2, the complete variable domain reads SAVISQKPSRDICQRGTSLTIQCQVDSQVTMMFWYRQQPGQSLTLIATANQGSEATYESGFVIDKFPISRPNLTFSTLTVSNMSPEDSSIYLCSVEDRTGWVYGYTFGSGTRLTVV.

In this sample, this clone turned up once. CDR3 DNA sequence: TGCAGCGTCGGGGACAGTACGAACACTGAAGCTTTCTTT. Translation: CSVGDSTNTEAFF. The chain has TRBV29-1 and TRBJ1-1; 7 bases are a match to TRBD1. Germline CDR1 and CDR2: SQVTM and ANQGSEA. V shed 6 bases, J shed 1 base, and the junction held 5 bases outside the gene matches. There are 13 residues in the CDR3.

The chain has TRBV5-4 and TRBJ2-7; D is unclear. With 1 base removed from V and 4 bases from J, the gap between germline ends came to 9 bases. The CDR3 spans 13 residues. Germline lookup yields CDR1 SGHNT and CDR2 YYREEE (reference sequence). The CDR3 loop is CASSLSPVYEQYF. CDR3 coding DNA: TGTGCCAGCAGCTTGTCTCCAGTGTACGAGCAGTACTTC.

The chain employs TRBV19 and TRBJ1-1; D not resolved. Germline V gives CDR1 LNHDA, CDR2 SQIVND (reference sequence). Trimming took 5 bases from V and 0 from J, leaving 7 bases between them. The CDR3 contains 13 residues. This chain's CDR3 is CASSAGLNTEAFF. The CDR3 DNA reads TGTGCCAGTAGTGCTGGGCTGAACACTGAAGCTTTCTTT.

V is TRBV2 and J is TRBJ2-1; the D gene is possibly TRBD2 (5 bases). Germline CDR1 reads SNHLY; CDR2 reads FYNNEI. This CDR3 has 13 residues. V gave up 9 bases and J gave up 9 bases, with 18 bases separating them. In nucleotides, the CDR3 is TGTGCCAGTACTAGGTCAAGTCTCGGTGAGCAGTTCTTC. This sequence encodes CASTRSSLGEQFF.

This clone was found once. The genes are TRBV7-8 and TRBJ2-1; D not resolved. The V end lost 2 bases, the J end lost 1 base, and 6 bases lay between the germline ends. The V gene's germline CDR1 is SGHVS and CDR2 FQNEAQ. The CDR3 totals 14 residues. This CDR3 is CASSLQTSYNEQFF. CDR3 bases: TGTGCCAGCAGCTTACAGACTTCCTACAATGAGCAGTTCTTC.

The rearrangement joins TRBV27 to TRBJ2-7; possibly TRBD1 for D (5 bases). The CDR3 runs 12 residues. The germline CDR1 and CDR2 sequences are MNHEY and SMNVEV (reference sequence). The V end was cut by 2 bases, the J end by 6 bases, with 8 bases between. The CDR3 sequence: CASSLQGTEQYF. The CDR3, as DNA: TGTGCCAGCAGTTTACAGGGAACCGAGCAGTACTTC.

CDR3 residues: CASSLAFSYEQYF. The CDR3 DNA reads TGTGCCAGCAGTCTAGCGTTCTCCTACGAGCAGTACTTC. V gene TRBV6-5 combines with J gene TRBJ2-7; weak D call: TRBD2 (6 bases). This CDR3 region has 13 residues. Germline V gene data show CDR1 as MNHEY and CDR2 as SVGAGI. V gave up 5 bases and J gave up 0 bases, with 8 bases separating them.

The CDR3 protein is CASSVRGGRSTDTQYF. CDR3 nucleotides: TGTGCCAGCAGCGTAAGGGGCGGTCGTAGCACAGATACGCAGTATTTT. The chain couples TRBV9 to TRBJ2-3, with D possibly being TRBD1 (5 bases). CDR3 length: 16 residues. The germline V gene has CDR1 SGDLS and CDR2 YYNGEE. V was shortened by 1 base and J by 0 bases, with 12 bases between the two germline ends.

The chain has TRBV28 and TRBJ2-3; D uncertain. Trimming removed 2 bases from V and 11 bases from J, with 14 bases in between. This CDR3 has 13 residues. Germline CDR1 and CDR2: MDHEN and SYDVKM. The CDR3 protein is CASSLRGSYWQYF. The CDR3 DNA reads as TGTGCCAGCAGTTTACGAGGTAGCTACTGGCAGTATTTT.

This clone appeared a few times. The chain is built from TRBV7-9 and TRBJ2-4, with 7 bases fitting TRBD1. The CDR3 is 12 amino acids. J gave up 7 bases and V 5 bases, and 2 bases lay outside the gene matches. Germline V CDR1 and CDR2: SEHNR, FQNEAQ (reference sequence). CDR3 coding DNA: TGTGCCAGCAGCCCGGACAGGAACATTCAGTACTTC. This encodes CASSPDRNIQYF. The entire variable domain, with the rest obtained from reference TRBV7-9 and TRBJ2-4, is as follows: DTGVSQNPRHKITKRGQNVTFRCDPISEHNRLYWYRQTLGQGPEFLTYFQNEAQLEKSRLLSDRFSAERPKGSFSTLEIQRTEQGDSAMYLCASSPDRNIQYFGAGTRLSVL.

This chain uses TRBV7-3 with TRBJ2-7; no clear D gene. The CDR3 loop spans 15 amino acids. Trimming stripped 0 bases from V and 6 bases from J, with 15 bases between. Germline CDR1 SGHTA, CDR2 FQGTGA. The chain's CDR3 is CASSLTIGRRSEQYF. The CDR3 DNA reads TGTGCCAGCAGCTTAACGATCGGAAGGAGATCCGAGCAGTACTTC.

The chain uses TRBV6-5 and TRBJ1-1; the D is unclear. This CDR3 comprises 14 residues. The V end was cut by 2 bases, the J end by 0 bases, with 7 bases between. Germline V gene sequence: CDR1 MNHEY, CDR2 SVGAGI. DNA for the CDR3: TGTGCCAGCAGTTACCTCTCGGTGAACACTGAAGCTTTCTTT. Its protein is CASSYLSVNTEAFF.

The chain carries TRBV11-2 and TRBJ2-1; TRBD2 matches at 9 bases. The CDR3 has 15 amino acids. The germline CDR1 and CDR2 sequences are SGHAT and FQNNGV. V lost 1 base, J lost 9 bases, and 7 bases stayed unmatched. The CDR3 loop reads CASSLGAGGSGEQFF. CDR3 coding DNA: TGTGCCAGCAGCTTAGGAGCGGGAGGTTCCGGTGAGCAGTTCTTC.

This clone was counted a single time. The chain combines TRBV19 with TRBJ1-1; a possible D gene is TRBD1 (5 bases). The CDR3 runs 11 residues. The germline CDR1 and CDR2 sequences are LNHDA and SQIVND (reference sequence). With 4 bases removed from V and 6 bases from J, the gap between germline ends came to 6 bases. This chain's CDR3 is CASSKGAEAFF. The CDR3 coding sequence is TGTGCCAGTAGTAAAGGGGCTGAAGCTTTCTTT.

The gene calls are TRBV7-2 and TRBJ2-7; possible D gene TRBD2, 6 bases. CDR1 is SGHTA, CDR2 FQGNSA, per germline. Trimming stripped 6 bases from V and 3 bases from J, with 18 bases between. The length of the CDR3 is 15 residues. The CDR3 here is CASRLDGRRGYEQYF. In DNA form, the CDR3 reads TGTGCCAGCAGATTGGATGGACGGAGGGGCTACGAGCAGTACTTC.

This clone was counted once. The chain links TRBV7-3 to TRBJ2-1, with 7 bases identical to TRBD2. CDR1 is SGHTA and CDR2 is FQGTGA in the germline V gene. Unmatched junction bases numbered 5, after V lost 4 bases and J lost 8 bases. This CDR3 region has 13 residues. The chain's CDR3 is CASSSTTSHEQFF. CDR3 DNA sequence: TGTGCCAGCAGCTCGACGACTAGCCATGAGCAGTTCTTC. Full variable domain (missing parts from reference TRBV7-3 and TRBJ2-1): GAGVSQTPSNKVTEKGKYVELRCDPISGHTALYWYRQSLGQGPEFLIYFQGTGAADDSGLPNDRFFAVRPEGSVSTLKIQRTERGDSAVYLCASSSTTSHEQFFGPGTRLTVL.